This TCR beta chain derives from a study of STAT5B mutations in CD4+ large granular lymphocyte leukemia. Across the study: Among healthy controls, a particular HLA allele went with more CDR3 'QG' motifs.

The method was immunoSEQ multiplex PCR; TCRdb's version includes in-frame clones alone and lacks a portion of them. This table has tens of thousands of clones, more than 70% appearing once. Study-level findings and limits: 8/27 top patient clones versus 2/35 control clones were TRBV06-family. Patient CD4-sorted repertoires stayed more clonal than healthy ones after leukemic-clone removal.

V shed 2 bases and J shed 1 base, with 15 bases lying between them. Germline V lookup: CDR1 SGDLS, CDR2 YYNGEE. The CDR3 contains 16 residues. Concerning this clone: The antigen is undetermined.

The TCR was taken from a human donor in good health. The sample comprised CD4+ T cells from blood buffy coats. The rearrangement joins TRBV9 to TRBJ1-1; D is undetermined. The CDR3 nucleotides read TGTGCCAGCAGCGTCAGCGGAGACACTAGGAACACTGAAGCTTTCTTT. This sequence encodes CASSVSGDTRNTEAFF.